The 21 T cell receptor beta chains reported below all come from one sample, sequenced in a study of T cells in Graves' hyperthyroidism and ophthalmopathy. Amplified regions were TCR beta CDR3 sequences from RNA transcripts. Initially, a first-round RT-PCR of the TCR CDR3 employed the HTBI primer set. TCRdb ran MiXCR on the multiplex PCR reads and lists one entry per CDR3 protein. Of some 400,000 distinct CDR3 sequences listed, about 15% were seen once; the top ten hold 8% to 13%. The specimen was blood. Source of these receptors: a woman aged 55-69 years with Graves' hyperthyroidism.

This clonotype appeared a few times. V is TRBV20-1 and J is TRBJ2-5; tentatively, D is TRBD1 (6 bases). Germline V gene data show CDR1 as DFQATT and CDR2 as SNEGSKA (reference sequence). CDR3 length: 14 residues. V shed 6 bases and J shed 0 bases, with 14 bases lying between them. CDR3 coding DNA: TGCAGTGCCTCGCGACAGGATTACCAAGAGACCCAGTACTTC. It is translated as CSASRQDYQETQYF.

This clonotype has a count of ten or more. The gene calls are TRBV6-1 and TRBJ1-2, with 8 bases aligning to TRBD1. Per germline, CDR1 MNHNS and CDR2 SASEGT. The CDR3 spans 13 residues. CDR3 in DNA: TGTGCTTCTGGGACAGGCATCGATCATGGCTACACCTTC. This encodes CASGTGIDHGYTF.

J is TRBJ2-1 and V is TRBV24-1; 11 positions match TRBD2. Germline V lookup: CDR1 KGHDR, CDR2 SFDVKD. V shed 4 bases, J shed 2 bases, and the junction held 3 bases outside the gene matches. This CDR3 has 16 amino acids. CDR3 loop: CATSESTSGTYNEQFF. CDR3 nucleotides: TGTGCCACCAGTGAGTCGACTAGCGGGACCTACAATGAGCAGTTCTTC.

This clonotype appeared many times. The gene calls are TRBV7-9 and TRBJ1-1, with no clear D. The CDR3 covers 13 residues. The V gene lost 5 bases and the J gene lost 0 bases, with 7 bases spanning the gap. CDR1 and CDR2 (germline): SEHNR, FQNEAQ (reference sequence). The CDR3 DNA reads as TGTGCCAGCAGCCAAACCATGAACACTGAAGCTTTCTTT. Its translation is CASSQTMNTEAFF.

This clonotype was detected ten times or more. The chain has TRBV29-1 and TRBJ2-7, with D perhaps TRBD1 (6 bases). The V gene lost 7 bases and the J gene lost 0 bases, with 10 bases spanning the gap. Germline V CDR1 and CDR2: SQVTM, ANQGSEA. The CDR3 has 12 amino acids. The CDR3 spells CSAGTHSYEQYF. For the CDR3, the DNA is TGCAGCGCCGGGACACACTCCTACGAGCAGTACTTC.

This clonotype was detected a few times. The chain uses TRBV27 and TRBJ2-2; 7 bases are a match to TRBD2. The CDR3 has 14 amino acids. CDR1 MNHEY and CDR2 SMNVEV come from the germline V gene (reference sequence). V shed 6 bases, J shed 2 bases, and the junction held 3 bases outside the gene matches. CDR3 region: CASRRDYNTGELFF. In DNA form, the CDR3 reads TGTGCCAGCAGGCGGGACTATAACACCGGGGAGCTGTTTTTT.

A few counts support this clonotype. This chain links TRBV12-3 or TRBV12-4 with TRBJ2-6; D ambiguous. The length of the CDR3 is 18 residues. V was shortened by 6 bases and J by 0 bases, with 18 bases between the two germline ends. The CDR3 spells CASSLHLTRNSGANVLTF. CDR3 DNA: TGTGCCAGCAGCTTGCATTTAACCAGAAACTCTGGGGCCAACGTCCTGACTTTC.

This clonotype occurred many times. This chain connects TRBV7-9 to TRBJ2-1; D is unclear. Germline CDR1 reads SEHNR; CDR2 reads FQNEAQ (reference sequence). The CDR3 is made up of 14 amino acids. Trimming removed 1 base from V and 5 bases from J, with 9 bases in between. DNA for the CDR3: TGTGCCAGCAGCTTAGTTGTTGGGGACAATGAGCAGTTCTTC. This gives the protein CASSLVVGDNEQFF.

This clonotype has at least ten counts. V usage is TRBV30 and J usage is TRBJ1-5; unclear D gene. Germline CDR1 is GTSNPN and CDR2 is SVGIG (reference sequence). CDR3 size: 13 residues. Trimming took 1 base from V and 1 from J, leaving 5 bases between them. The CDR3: CAWSGESNQPQHF. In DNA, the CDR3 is TGTGCCTGGAGTGGGGAGAGCAATCAGCCCCAGCATTTT.

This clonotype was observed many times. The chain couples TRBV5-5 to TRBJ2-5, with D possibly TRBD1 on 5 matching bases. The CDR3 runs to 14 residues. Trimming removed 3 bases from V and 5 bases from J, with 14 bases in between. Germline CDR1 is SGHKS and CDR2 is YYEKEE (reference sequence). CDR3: CASSSGQVPETQYF. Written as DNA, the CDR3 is TGTGCCAGCAGCTCTGGACAAGTTCCGGAGACCCAGTACTTC.

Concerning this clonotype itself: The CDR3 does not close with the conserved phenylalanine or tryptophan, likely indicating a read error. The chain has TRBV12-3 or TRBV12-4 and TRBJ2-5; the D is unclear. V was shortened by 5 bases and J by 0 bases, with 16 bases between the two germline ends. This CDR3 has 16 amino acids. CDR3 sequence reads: CASSPLGSGYQETQYL. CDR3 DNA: TGTGCCAGCAGTCCCCTAGGGTCCGGGTACCAAGAGACCCAGTACCTC.

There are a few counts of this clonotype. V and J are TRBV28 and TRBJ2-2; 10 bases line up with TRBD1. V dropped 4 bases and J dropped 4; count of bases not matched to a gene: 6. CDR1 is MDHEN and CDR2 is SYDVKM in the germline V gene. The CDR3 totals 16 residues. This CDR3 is CASSSPGQGFTGELFF. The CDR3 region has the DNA TGTGCCAGCAGTTCCCCGGGACAGGGGTTCACCGGGGAGCTGTTTTTT.

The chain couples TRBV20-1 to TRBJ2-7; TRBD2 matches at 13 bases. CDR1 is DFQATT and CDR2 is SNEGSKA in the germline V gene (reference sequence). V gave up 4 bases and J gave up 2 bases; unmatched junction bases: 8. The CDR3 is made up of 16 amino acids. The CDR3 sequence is CSATTAGTSGTYEQYF. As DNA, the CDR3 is TGCAGTGCTACGACGGCCGGGACTAGCGGGACCTACGAGCAGTACTTC.

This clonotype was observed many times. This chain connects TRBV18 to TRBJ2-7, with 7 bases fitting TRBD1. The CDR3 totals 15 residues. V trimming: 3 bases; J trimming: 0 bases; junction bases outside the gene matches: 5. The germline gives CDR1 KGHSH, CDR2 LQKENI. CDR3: CASSPATGTSYEQYF. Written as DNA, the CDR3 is TGTGCCAGCTCACCCGCGACAGGGACCTCCTACGAGCAGTACTTC.

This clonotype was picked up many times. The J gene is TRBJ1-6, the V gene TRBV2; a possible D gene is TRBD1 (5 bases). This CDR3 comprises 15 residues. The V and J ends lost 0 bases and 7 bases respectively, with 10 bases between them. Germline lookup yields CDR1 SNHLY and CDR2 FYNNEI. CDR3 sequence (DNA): TGTGCCAGCAGTGAAGCGGGGGTAAAGAATTCACCCCTCCACTTT. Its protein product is CASSEAGVKNSPLHF.

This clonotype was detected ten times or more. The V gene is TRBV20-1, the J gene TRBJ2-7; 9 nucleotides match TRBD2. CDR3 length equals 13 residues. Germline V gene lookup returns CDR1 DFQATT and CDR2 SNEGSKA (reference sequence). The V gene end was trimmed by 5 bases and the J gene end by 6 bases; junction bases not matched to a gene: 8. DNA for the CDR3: TGCAGTGCTCTTCTGGCGGGAGGGCTCGAGCAGTACTTC. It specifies CSALLAGGLEQYF.

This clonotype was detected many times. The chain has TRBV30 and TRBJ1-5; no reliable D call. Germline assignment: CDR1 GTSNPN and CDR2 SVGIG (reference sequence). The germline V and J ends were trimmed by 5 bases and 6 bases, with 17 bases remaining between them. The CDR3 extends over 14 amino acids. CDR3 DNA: TGTGCCTGGTCAGAGGGTGTAATCGGTCAGCCCCAGCATTTT. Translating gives CAWSEGVIGQPQHF.

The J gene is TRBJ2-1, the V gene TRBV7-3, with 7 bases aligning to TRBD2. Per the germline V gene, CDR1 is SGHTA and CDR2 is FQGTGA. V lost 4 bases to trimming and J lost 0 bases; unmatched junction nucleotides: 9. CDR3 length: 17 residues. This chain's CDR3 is CASSSTFGGSSYNEQFF. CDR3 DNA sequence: TGTGCCAGCAGCTCCACCTTTGGCGGGAGCTCCTACAATGAGCAGTTCTTC.

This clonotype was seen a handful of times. As DNA, the CDR3 is TGTGCCAGCAGCCCCTACAGGGGAAAAGAGACCCAGTACTTC. It specifies CASSPYRGKETQYF. This chain connects TRBV16 to TRBJ2-5, with TRBD1 identical over 7 bases. With V trimmed by 4 bases and J by 3 bases, 5 bases remained unmatched. Germline V gene lookup returns CDR1 KGHSY and CDR2 FQNENV. The CDR3 is 14 residues long.

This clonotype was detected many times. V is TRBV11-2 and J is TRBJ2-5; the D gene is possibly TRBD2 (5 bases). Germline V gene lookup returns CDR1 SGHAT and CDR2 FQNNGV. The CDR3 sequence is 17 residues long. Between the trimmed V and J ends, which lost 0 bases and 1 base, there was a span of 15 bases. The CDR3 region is CASSLDTGFRSQETQYF. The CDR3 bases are TGTGCCAGCAGCTTAGATACGGGGTTTCGGTCCCAAGAGACCCAGTACTTC.

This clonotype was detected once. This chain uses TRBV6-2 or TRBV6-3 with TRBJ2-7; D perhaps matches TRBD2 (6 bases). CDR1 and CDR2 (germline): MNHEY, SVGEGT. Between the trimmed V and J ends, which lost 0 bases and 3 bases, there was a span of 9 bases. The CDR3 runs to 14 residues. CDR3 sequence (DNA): TGTGCCAGCAGTTACTCGAGGGACTTCTACGAGCAGTACTTC. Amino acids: CASSYSRDFYEQYF.